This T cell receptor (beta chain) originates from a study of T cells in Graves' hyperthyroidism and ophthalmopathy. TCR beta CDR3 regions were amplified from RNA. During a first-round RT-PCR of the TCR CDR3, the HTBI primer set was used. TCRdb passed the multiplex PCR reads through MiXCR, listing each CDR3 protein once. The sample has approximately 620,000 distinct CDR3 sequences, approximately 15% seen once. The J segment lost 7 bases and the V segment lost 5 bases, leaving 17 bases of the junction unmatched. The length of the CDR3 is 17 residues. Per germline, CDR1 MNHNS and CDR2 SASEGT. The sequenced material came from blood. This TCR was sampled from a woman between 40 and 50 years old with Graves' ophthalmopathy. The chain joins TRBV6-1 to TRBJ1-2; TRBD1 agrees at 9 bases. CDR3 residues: CASSSGRRTGAYSGYTF. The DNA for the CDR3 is TGTGCCAGCAGTTCGGGGCGAAGGACAGGGGCCTATAGTGGCTACACCTTC.